The TCR beta chain under discussion was sequenced for a study of blood T cell repertoires in COVID-19. Whole-study context: Samples representing acute and convalescent COVID-19 were sourced from the United States, Italy and Spain.

The germline V gene encodes CDR1 SGHRS and CDR2 YFSETQ. The length of the CDR3 is 17 residues. V lost 4 bases to trimming and J lost 4 bases; unmatched junction nucleotides: 8. Here immunoSEQ multiplex PCR was the method, and the copy in TCRdb shows in-frame clones only, minus some. The top ten clones hold roughly 0.7% of a sample with fewer than 250,000 clones, roughly nine tenths of them seen once. Sample: peripheral blood. The chain has TRBV5-1 and TRBJ2-1; 13 nucleotides line up with TRBD2. The sequence was obtained from a man between 40 and 49 years old with acute or convalescent COVID-19. This CDR3 is CASSPRTSGGPYNEQFF. In nucleotides, the CDR3 is TGCGCCAGCAGCCCCAGGACTAGCGGGGGCCCTTACAATGAGCAGTTCTTC.